This T cell receptor (beta chain) was captured in a study of Ad26.COV2.S vaccination and SARS-CoV-2 variants (dated by TCRdb to the early 2020s). Regarding the research as a whole: Vaccine-arm donors were drawn from COV1001, a multicentre, randomized, double-blind, placebo-controlled phase I-IIa trial of Ad26.COV2.S in healthy adults. Ad26.COV2.S was given intramuscularly at 5x10^10 or 1x10^11 viral particles, as a single shot or as two shots 56 days apart. The specificity and breadth of SARS-CoV-2-reactive T cell receptors after Ad26.COV2.S vaccination were assessed by TCRbeta repertoire sequencing. A total of approximately 30 samples were included in the TCR-sequenced set, comprising some 20 Ad26.COV2.S vaccine recipients, 5 placebo recipients and 8 SARS-CoV-2 convalescent individuals. Trial participants were randomized into five groups of five, in which low-dose or high-dose Ad26.COV2.S was given once or twice, or placebo was given on both occasions. Blinding of investigators to trial group allocation was maintained during experiments and outcome assessment.

TCRbeta CDR3 regions were sequenced with the immunoSEQ Assay. After extraction, genomic DNA underwent amplification by bias-controlled multiplex PCR, followed by high-throughput sequencing. Regarding the original processing steps: To quantify the absolute abundance of each unique TCRbeta CDR3 region, sequences were collapsed and filtered. T cell fraction was estimated by normalizing TCRbeta template counts to usable DNA, with usable DNA measured through amplification of reference genes found in all nucleated cells. Repertoire TCRs were annotated as SARS-CoV-2-specific by exact matching of V gene, CDR3 amino acid sequence and J gene to a known reactive TCR set. MIRA supplied the reference SARS-CoV-2 TCR set, which was filtered for enrichment in COVID-19-positive ImmuneCODE repertoires so that public or cross-reactive TCRs were removed. Based on the MIRA antigens, annotated TCRs were further analysed at the level of specific ORF or position within ORF. Breadth was defined as the number of annotated unique rearrangements divided by the total number of unique productive rearrangements, and depth was defined as the summed frequency of the annotated unique rearrangements. Two-sided Wilcoxon rank-sum tests were used to compare TCR breadth between groups. As stored in TCRdb, this immuneACCESS dataset retains in-frame rearrangements with V and J assigned. A fraction of the clones does not appear; measured against another copy, unresolved V genes explain less than half of the discrepancy, and the remainder lacks a known reason. V, J and clone size are taken as reported in that table, and D and trimming were inferred from the DNA itself. This sample has some 340,000 clones in its table, and about 86% of those were observed once. The ten biggest clones cover roughly 2.1% of the sample.

Beyond this particular receptor, the publication reports: Ad26.COV2.S recipients had higher spike-specific TCR breadth than placebo recipients (P = 0.0014). The authors noted that total T cell responses may have been underestimated by the TCR breadth and depth analyses. The study was not powered for comparison of responses between vaccine doses or regimens. Vaccine and placebo recipients had comparable non-spike TCR breadth, which fits with the vaccine containing only spike. After vaccination, spike-specific CD8+ and CD4+ T cell responses were reported to show substantial breadth.

Sample treatment or condition, as interpreted from the label and publication: some 20 received Ad26.COV2.S at low or high dose, single or two shots; several received placebo; per-sample allocation not given. For vaccine and placebo recipients, the sequenced repertoires came from samples collected on day 63 after the first injection. Between 29 July and 7 August 2020, Cohort 1b enrolled 25 adults aged 18-55 years at one site in Boston, USA. Ad26.COV2.S consisted of a replication-incompetent adenovirus type 26 vector by which a prefusion-stabilized SARS-CoV-2 spike protein from the original Wuhan strain was expressed. Regarding this clone: There is no known antigen for this receptor. No quality values exist for individual bases; no much larger clone is one base distant.

The sample in question was peripheral blood, obtained in a trial of Ad26.COV2.S vaccine versus placebo. This TCR derives from a person between 18 and 59 years old who received the Ad26.COV2.S COVID-19 vaccine or a placebo.

The DNA sequence reads TGTGCCAGCAGTCCTGATGGATCAGGGCACTATGGCTACACCTTC. This translates into CASSPDGSGHYGYTF. This chain is built from TRBV7-2 and TRBJ1-2; a weak D assignment points to TRBD1 (5 bases agree). Cut back by 6 bases and 3 bases, the V and J ends lie 17 bases apart. Per the germline V gene, SGHTA is the CDR1 and FQGNSA is the CDR2. Including cysteine and phenylalanine, the CDR3 has 15 amino acids. The retained sequence is limited to the CDR3, 45 bases, with the frame set at the first base.